This T cell receptor beta chain was documented in a study of cytotoxic CD8 clonotypes in ibrutinib-treated CLL. Method: immunoSEQ multiplex PCR; TCRdb's copy keeps in-frame clones and lacks some. The table lists more than 150,000 clones, over 60% of them singletons, with 13% in the top ten. This clone was counted only a few times. The receptor comes from a human donor with chronic lymphocytic leukemia. The starting material was PBMCs, obtained after 24 months of ibrutinib treatment.

The CDR3 region is CASSLGGQVNTGELFF. CDR3 nucleotides: TGTGCCAGCAGTTTAGGGGGACAGGTGAACACCGGGGAGCTGTTTTTT. The chain employs TRBV27 and TRBJ2-2; the match to TRBD1 covers 8 bases. V was clipped by 2 bases and J by 1 base; unmatched bases: 3. Germline V gene sequence: CDR1 MNHEY, CDR2 SMNVEV (reference sequence). This CDR3 region has 16 residues.